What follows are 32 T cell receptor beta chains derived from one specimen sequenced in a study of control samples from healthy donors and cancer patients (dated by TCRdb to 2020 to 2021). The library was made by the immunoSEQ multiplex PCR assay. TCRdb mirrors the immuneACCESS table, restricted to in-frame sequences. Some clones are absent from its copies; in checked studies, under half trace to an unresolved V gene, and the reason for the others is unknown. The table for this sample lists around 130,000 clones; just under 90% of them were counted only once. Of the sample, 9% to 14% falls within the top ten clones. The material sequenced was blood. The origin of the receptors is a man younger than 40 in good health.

In DNA, the CDR3 is TGTGCCAGCAGTCTCCGGACAGGGGGCGGGAGGCCTTTCTTT. Encoded protein: CASSLRTGGGRPFF. The chain is built from TRBV6-6 and TRBJ1-1, with 11 bases that match TRBD1. Germline V gene data show CDR1 as MNHNY and CDR2 as SVGAGI (reference sequence). V gave up 5 bases and J gave up 12 bases; unmatched junction bases: 11. The CDR3 is made up of 14 amino acids.

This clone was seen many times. The CDR3 nucleotides are TGTGCCAGCAGCTGGGGTAGGATCGATGAGCAGTTCTTC. Its protein product is CASSWGRIDEQFF. The chain couples TRBV7-9 to TRBJ2-1; D call uncertain. The CDR3 has 13 residues. Per germline, CDR1 SEHNR and CDR2 FQNEAQ (reference sequence). The V end was cut by 4 bases, the J end by 8 bases, with 12 bases between.

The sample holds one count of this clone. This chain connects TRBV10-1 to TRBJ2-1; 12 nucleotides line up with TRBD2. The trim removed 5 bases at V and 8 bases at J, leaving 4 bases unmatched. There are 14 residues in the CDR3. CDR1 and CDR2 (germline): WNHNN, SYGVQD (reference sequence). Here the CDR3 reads CASSRTSGNDEQFF. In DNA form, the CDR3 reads TGCGCCAGCAGTCGGACTAGCGGGAACGATGAGCAGTTCTTC.

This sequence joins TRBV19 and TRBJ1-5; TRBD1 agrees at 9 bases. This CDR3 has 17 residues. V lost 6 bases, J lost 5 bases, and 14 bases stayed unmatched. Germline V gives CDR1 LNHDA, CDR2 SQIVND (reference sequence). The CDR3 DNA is TGTGCCAGTAGCCACCTTGAGGGGGGACAGGGATATCAGCCCCAGCATTTT. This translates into CASSHLEGGQGYQPQHF. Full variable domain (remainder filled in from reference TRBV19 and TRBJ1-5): DGGITQSPKYLFRKEGQNVTLSCEQNLNHDAMYWYRQDPGQGLRLIYYSQIVNDFQKGDIAEGYSVSREKKESFPLTVTSAQKNPTAFYLCASSHLEGGQGYQPQHFGDGTRLSIL.

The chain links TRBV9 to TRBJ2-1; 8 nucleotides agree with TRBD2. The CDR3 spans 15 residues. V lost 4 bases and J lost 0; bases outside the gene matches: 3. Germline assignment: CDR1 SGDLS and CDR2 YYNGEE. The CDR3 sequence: CASSTSGGSYNEQFF. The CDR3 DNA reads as TGTGCCAGCAGCACCAGCGGGGGCTCCTACAATGAGCAGTTCTTC.

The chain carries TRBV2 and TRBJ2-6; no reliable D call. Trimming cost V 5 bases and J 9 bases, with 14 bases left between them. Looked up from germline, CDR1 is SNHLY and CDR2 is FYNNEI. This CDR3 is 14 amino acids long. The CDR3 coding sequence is TGTGCCAGCAGTTCGGCGTCGTGGGACAACGTCCTGACTTTC. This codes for CASSSASWDNVLTF.

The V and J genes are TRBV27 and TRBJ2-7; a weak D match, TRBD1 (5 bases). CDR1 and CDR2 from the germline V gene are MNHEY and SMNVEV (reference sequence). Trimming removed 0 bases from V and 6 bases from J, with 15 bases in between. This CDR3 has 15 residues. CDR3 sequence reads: CASSLSSVGAVEQYF. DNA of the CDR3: TGTGCCAGCAGTTTATCGTCGGTAGGGGCGGTCGAGCAGTACTTC.

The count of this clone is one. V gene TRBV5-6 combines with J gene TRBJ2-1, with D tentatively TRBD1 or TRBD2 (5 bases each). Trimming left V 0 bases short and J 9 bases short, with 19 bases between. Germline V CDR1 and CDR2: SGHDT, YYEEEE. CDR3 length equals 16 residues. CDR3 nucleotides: TGTGCCAGCAGCTTGGTGGGTAACAGGTGGGCGGGTGAGCAGTTCTTC. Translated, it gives CASSLVGNRWAGEQFF.

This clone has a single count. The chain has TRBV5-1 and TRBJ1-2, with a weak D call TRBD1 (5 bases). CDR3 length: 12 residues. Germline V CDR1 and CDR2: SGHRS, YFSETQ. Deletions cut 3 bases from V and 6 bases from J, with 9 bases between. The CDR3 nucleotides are TGCGCCAGCAGCTGGGGGACGGATGGCTACACCTTC. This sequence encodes CASSWGTDGYTF.

The CDR3 loop reads CSVVTGGTEAFF. In DNA form, the CDR3 reads TGCAGCGTTGTAACAGGGGGCACTGAAGCTTTCTTT. This chain uses TRBV29-1 with TRBJ1-1, with TRBD1 matching 8 bases. V lost 4 bases to trimming and J lost 4 bases; unmatched junction nucleotides: 2. Germline CDR1 reads SQVTM; CDR2 reads ANQGSEA. This CDR3 contains 12 residues.

CDR3 region: CASSPTTVAQYF. CDR3 sequence (DNA): TGTGCCAGCAGCCCAACCACGGTGGCCCAGTACTTC. The rearrangement joins TRBV3-1 (or the pseudogene TRBV3-2) to TRBJ2-5; no firm D call. CDR3 length equals 12 residues. V was cut by 4 bases and J by 9 bases, with 12 bases left in between. Germline-derived CDR1 and CDR2 are LGHDT and YNNKEL (reference sequence).

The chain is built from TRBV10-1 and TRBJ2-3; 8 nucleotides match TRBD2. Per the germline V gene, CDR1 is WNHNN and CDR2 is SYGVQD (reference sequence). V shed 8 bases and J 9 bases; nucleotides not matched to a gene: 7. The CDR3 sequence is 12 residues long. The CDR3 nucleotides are TGCGCCAGCGGGTACACGGGGGGGACGCAGTATTTT. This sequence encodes CASGYTGGTQYF.

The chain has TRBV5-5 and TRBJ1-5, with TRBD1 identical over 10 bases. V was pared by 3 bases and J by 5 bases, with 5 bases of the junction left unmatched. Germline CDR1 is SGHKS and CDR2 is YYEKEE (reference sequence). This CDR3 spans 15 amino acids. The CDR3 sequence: CASSYGDRGDQPQHF. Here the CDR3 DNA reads TGTGCCAGCAGCTACGGGGACAGGGGTGATCAGCCCCAGCATTTT.

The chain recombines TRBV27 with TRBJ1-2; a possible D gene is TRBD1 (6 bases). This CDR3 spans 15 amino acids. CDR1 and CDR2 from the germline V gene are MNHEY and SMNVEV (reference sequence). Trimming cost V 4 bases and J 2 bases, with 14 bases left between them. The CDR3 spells CASSSPGTHNYGYTF. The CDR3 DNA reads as TGTGCCAGCAGTTCTCCCGGGACACACAACTATGGCTACACCTTC.

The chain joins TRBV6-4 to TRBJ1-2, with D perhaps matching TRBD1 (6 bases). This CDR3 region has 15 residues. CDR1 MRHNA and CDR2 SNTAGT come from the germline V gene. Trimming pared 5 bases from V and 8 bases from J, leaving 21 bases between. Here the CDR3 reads CASSHVGDRSGGYTF. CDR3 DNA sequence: TGTGCCAGCAGTCATGTTGGCGACAGGTCTGGGGGCTACACCTTC.

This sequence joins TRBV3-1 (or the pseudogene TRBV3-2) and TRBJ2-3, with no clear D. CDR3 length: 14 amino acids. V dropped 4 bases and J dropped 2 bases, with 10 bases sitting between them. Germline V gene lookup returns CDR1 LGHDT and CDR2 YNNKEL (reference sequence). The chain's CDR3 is CASSPPGTTDTQYF. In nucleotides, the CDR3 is TGTGCCAGCAGCCCGCCCGGTACCACAGATACGCAGTATTTT.

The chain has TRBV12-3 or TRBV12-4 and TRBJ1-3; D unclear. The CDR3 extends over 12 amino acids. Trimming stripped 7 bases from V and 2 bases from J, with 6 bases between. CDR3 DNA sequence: TGTGCCAGCACCTCCGCTGGAAACACCATATATTTT. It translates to CASTSAGNTIYF.

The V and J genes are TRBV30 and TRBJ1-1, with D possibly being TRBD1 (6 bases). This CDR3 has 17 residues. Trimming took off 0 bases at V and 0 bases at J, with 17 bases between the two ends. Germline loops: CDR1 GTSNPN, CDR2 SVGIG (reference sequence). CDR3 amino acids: CAWSVRGGRSMNTEAFF. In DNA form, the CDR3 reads TGTGCCTGGAGTGTACGAGGGGGACGGAGCATGAACACTGAAGCTTTCTTT.

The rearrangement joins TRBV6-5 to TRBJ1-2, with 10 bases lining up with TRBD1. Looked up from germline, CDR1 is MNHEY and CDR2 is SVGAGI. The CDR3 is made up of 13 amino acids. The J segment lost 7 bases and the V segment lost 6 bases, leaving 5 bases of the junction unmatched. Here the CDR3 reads CASSQTGGRGYTF. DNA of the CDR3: TGTGCCAGCAGCCAGACAGGGGGCCGTGGCTACACCTTC.

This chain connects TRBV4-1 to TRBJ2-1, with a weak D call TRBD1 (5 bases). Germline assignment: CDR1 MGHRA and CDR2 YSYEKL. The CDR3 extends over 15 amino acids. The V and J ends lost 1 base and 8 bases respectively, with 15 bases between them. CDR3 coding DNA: TGCGCCAGCAGCCAAGTTTCCAGGAAAGGGGATGAGCAGTTCTTC. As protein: CASSQVSRKGDEQFF.

CDR3 amino acids: CASSSTAFF. The CDR3 region has the DNA TGCGCCAGCAGCTCCACCGCTTTCTTT. This chain uses TRBV5-1 with TRBJ1-1; D is ambiguous. The CDR3 runs 9 residues. Germline V gene data show CDR1 as SGHRS and CDR2 as YFSETQ. Trimming removed 3 bases from V and 11 bases from J, with 5 bases in between.

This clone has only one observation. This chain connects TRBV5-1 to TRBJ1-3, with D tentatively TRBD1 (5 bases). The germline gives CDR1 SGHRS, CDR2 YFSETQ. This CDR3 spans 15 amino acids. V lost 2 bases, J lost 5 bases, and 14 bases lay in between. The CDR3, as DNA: TGCGCCAGCAGCTTAAGGGACGGCTATCGAAACACCATATATTTT. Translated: CASSLRDGYRNTIYF.

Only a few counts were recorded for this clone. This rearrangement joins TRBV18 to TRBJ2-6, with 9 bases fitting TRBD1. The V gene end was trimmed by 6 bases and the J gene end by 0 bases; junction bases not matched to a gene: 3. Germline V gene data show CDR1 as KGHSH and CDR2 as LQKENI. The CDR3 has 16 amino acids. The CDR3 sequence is CASSDRGNSGANVLTF. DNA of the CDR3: TGTGCCAGCTCGGACAGGGGAAACTCTGGGGCCAACGTCCTGACTTTC.

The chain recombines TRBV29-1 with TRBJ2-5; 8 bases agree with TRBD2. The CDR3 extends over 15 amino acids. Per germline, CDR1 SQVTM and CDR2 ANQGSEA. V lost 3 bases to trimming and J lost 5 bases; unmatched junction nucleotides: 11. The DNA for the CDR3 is TGCAGCGTTGAGGGGACTAAGCGGGGGTCGGAGACCCAGTACTTC. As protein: CSVEGTKRGSETQYF. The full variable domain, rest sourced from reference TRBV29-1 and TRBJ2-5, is SAVISQKPSRDICQRGTSLTIQCQVDSQVTMMFWYRQQPGQSLTLIATANQGSEATYESGFVIDKFPISRPNLTFSTLTVSNMSPEDSSIYLCSVEGTKRGSETQYFGPGTRLLVL.

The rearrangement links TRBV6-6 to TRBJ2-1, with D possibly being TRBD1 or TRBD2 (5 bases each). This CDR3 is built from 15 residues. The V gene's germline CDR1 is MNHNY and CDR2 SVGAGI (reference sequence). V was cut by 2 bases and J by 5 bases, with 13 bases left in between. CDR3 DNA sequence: TGTGCCAGCAGTTACGGGGGAGCATTTAACAATGAGCAGTTCTTC. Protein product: CASSYGGAFNNEQFF.

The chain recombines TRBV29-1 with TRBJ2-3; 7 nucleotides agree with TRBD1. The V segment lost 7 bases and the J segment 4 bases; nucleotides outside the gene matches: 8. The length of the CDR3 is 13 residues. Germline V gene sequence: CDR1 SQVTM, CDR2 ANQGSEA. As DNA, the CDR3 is TGCAGCGCCGCGGACAGGCCTCCAGATACGCAGTATTTT. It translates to CSAADRPPDTQYF.

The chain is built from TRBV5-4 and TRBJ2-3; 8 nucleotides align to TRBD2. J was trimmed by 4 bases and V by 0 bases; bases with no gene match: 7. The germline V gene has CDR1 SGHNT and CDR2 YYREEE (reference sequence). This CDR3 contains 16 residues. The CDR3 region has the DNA TGTGCCAGCAGCTTGGGTTTAGCGGGGAGGTCAGATACGCAGTATTTT. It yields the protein CASSLGLAGRSDTQYF.

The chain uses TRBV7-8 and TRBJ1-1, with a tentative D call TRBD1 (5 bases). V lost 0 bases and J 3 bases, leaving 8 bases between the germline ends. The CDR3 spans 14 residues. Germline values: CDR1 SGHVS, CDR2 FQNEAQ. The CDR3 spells CASSLAWGDTEAFF. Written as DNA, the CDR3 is TGTGCCAGCAGCTTAGCCTGGGGCGACACTGAAGCTTTCTTT.

DNA of the CDR3: TGTGCCAGTAGTATCACGCAATACGAGCAGTGCGTC. This gives the protein CASSITQYEQCV. The rearrangement joins TRBV19 to TRBJ2-7; D is unresolved. The length of the CDR3 is 12 residues. CDR1 LNHDA and CDR2 SQIVND come from the germline V gene (reference sequence).

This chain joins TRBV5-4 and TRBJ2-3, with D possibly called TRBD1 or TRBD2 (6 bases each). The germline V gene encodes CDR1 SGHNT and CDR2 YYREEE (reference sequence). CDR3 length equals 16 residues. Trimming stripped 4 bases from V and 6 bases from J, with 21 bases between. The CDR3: CASSPEVTGARDTQYF. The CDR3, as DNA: TGTGCCAGCAGCCCCGAGGTCACGGGGGCGCGGGATACGCAGTATTTT. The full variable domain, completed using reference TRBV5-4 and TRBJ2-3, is ETGVTQSPTHLIKTRGQQVTLRCSSQSGHNTVSWYQQALGQGPQFIFQYYREEENGRGNFPPRFSGLQFPNYSSELNVNALELDDSALYLCASSPEVTGARDTQYFGPGTRLTVL.

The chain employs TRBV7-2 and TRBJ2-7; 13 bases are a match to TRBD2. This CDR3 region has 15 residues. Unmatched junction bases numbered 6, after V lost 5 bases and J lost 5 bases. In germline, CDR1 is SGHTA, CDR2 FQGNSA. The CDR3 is CASSPPGTSGDEQYF. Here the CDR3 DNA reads TGTGCCAGCAGCCCCCCTGGGACTAGCGGGGACGAGCAGTACTTC.

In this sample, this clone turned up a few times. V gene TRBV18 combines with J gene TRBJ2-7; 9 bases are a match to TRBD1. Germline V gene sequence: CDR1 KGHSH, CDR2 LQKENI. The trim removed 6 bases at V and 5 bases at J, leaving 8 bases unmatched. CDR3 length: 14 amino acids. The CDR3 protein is CASSPTGTGNEQYV. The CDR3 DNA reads TGTGCCAGCTCCCCTACCGGGACAGGGAACGAGCAGTACGTC.